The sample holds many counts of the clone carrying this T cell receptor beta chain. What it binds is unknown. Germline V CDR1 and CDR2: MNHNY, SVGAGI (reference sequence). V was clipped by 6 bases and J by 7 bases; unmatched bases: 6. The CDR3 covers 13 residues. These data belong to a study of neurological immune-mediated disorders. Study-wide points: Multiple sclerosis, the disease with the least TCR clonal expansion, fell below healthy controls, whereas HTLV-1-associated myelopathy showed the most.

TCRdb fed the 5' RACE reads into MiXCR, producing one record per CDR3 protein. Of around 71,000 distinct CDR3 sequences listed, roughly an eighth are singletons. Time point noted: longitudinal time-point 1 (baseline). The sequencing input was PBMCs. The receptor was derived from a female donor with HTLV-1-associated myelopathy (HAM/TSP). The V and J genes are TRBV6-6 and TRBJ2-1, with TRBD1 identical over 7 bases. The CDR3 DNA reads TGTGCCAGCAGCCAACAGGGGAAAAATGAGCAGTTCTTC. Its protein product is CASSQQGKNEQFF.